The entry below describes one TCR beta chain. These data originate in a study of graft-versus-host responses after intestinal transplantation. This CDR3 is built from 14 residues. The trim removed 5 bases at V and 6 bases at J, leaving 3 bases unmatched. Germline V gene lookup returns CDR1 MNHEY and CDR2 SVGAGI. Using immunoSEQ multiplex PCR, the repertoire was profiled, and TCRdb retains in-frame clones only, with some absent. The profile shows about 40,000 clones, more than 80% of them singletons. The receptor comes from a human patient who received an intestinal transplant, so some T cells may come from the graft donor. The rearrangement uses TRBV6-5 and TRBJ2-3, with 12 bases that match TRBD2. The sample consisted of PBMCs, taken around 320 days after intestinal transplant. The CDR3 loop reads CASSQLAGGDTQYF. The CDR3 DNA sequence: TGTGCCAGCAGTCAGCTAGCGGGAGGGGATACGCAGTATTTT.